This TCR beta chain was sequenced during a study of T cells expressing NK-cell markers. Study in general: It was from sorted CD3+CD56+NKG2C+, CD3+CD56+NKG2C- and CD3+CD56-NKG2C+ T cells that TCR beta repertoires came.

TCRdb reprocessed the 5' RACE reads and reports one entry per CDR3 protein, with no DNA. This sample's table reports about 170,000 distinct CDR3 sequences. CDR3 length: 15 amino acids. CDR1 DFQATT and CDR2 SNEGSKA come from the germline V gene (reference sequence). The sequencing input was blood T cells: a sorted CD56 or NKG2C T cell subset, CD4+ or CD8+ T cells, or bulk PBMC T cells (not recorded which). This chain links TRBV20-1 with TRBJ2-5; TCRdb returns TRBD2, unconfirmable since there is no DNA. The receptor was derived from a man aged 18 to 69 in good health. The CDR3 is CSASGLGGPQETQYF.